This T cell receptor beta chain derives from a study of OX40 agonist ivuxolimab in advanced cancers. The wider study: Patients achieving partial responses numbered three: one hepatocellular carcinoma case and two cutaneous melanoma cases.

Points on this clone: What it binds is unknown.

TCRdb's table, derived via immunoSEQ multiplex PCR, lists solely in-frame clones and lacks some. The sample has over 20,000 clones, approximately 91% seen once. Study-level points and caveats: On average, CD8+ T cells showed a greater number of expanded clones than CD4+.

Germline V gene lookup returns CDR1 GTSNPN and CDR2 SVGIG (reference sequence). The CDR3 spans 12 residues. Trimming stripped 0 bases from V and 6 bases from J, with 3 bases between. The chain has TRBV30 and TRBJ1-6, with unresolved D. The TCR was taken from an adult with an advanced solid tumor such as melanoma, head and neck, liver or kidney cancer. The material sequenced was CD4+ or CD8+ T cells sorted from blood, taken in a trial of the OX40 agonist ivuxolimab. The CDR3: CAWSVLNSPLHF. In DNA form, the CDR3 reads TGTGCCTGGAGTGTACTTAATTCACCCCTCCACTTT.